Listed here is a single T cell receptor (beta chain). The data originate from a study of blood T cell repertoires in COVID-19. Libraries were prepared by immunoSEQ multiplex PCR; TCRdb keeps only in-frame clonotypes and omits some of them. The table records approximately 230,000 clones, 70% to 90% of them present only once. V lost 8 bases and J lost 1, with 6 bases in between. This CDR3 spans 12 amino acids. Per germline, CDR1 MNHNY and CDR2 SVGAGI (reference sequence). The sequenced material came from peripheral blood. The sequence derives from a woman in her 30s with COVID-19, enrolled during active disease. The chain links TRBV6-6 to TRBJ1-3; tentatively, D is TRBD1 (6 bases). This chain's CDR3 is CASQGSGNTIYF. The CDR3 DNA reads as TGTGCCAGCCAGGGGTCTGGAAACACCATATATTTT.